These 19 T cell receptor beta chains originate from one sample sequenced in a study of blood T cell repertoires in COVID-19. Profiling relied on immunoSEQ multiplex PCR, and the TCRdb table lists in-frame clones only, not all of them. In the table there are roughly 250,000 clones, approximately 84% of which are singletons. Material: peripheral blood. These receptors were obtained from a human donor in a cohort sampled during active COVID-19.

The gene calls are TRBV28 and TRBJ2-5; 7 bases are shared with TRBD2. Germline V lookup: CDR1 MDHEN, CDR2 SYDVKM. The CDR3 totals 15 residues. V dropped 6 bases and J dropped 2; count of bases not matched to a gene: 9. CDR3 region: CASRAGGRRQETQYF. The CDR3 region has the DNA TGTGCCAGCAGGGCCGGGGGGAGGAGACAAGAGACCCAGTACTTC.

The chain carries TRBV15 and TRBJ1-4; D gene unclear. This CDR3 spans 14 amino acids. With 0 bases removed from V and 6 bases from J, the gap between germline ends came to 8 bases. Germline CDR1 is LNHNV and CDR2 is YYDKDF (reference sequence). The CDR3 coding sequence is TGTGCCACCAGCAGAGACTGGGGAGATGAAAAACTGTTTTTT. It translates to CATSRDWGDEKLFF.

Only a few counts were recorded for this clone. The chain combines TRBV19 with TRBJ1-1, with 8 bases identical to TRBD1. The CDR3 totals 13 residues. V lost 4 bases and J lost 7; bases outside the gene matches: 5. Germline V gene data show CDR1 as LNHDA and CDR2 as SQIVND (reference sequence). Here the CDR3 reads CASSNSDRVEAFF. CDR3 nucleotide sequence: TGTGCCAGTAGTAACTCGGACAGGGTTGAAGCTTTCTTT.

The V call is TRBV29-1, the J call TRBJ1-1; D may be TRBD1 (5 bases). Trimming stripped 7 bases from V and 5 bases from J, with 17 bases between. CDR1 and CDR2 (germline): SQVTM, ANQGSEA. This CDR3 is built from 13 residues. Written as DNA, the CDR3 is TGCAGCGGCCTTAGGGGATTTAGTACTGAAGCTTTCTTT. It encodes CSGLRGFSTEAFF.

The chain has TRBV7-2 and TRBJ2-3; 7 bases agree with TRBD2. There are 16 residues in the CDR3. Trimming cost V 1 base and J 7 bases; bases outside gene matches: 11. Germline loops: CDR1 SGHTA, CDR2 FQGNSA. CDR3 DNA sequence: TGTGCCAGCAGCTTAGTCGGCGGGGGAGTCAGTAATACGCAGTATTTT. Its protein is CASSLVGGGVSNTQYF.

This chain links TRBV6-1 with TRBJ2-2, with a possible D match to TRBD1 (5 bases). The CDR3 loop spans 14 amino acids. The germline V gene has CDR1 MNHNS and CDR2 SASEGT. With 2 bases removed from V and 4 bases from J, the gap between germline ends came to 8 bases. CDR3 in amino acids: CASSELRATGELFF. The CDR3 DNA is TGTGCCAGCAGTGAACTCAGGGCCACCGGGGAGCTGTTTTTT.

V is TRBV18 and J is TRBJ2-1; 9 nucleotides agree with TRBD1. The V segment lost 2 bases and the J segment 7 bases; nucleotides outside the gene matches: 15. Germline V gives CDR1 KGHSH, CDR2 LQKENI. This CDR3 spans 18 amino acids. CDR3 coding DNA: TGTGCCAGCTCACCAACCAGGCAGCGCGGGACAGGGTCTAATGAGCAGTTCTTC. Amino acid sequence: CASSPTRQRGTGSNEQFF.

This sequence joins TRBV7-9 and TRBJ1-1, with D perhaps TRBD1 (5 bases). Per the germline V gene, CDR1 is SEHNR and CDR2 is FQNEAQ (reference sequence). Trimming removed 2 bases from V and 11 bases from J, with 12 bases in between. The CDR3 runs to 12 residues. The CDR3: CASSLSGADAFF. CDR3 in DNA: TGTGCCAGCAGCTTATCTGGGGCGGACGCTTTCTTT.

Written as DNA, the CDR3 is TGTGCCAGCAGCTTTGACCTTGGGACTAGCGGGAGTATCTACGAGCAGTACTTC. This sequence encodes CASSFDLGTSGSIYEQYF. The V call is TRBV7-9, the J call TRBJ2-7, with 14 bases aligning to TRBD2. The CDR3 spans 18 residues. CDR1 and CDR2 from the germline V gene are SEHNR and FQNEAQ (reference sequence). J was trimmed by 3 bases and V by 3 bases; bases with no gene match: 10.

CDR3: CASTRSDTQYF. In DNA, the CDR3 is TGCGCCAGCACCAGATCAGATACGCAGTATTTT. V is TRBV10-2 and J is TRBJ2-3; no reliable D call. This CDR3 has 11 amino acids. The V end was cut by 7 bases, the J end by 4 bases, with 6 bases between. Germline V lookup: CDR1 WSHSY, CDR2 SAAADI.

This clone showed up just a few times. The DNA for the CDR3 is TGCGCCAGCAGCCTGGGACTAGCGGGAGGGGAGCAGTACTTC. Its protein product is CASSLGLAGGEQYF. The V gene is TRBV5-1, the J gene TRBJ2-7; 16 nucleotides agree with TRBD2. CDR1 is SGHRS and CDR2 is YFSETQ in the germline V gene. The CDR3 has 14 residues. The trim removed 4 bases at V and 7 bases at J, leaving 2 bases unmatched.

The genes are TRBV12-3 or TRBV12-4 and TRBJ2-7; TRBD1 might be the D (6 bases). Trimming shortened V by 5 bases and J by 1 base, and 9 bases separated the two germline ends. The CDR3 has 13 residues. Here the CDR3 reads CASSRQVSYEQYF. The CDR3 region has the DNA TGTGCCAGCAGTCGACAGGTATCCTACGAGCAGTACTTC.

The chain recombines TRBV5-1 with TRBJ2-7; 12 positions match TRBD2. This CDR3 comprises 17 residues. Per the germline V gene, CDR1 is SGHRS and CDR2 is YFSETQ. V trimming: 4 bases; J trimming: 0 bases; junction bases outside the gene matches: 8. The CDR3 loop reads CASSPGLAGPSSYEQYF. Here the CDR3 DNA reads TGCGCCAGCAGCCCGGGACTAGCGGGTCCTAGCTCCTACGAGCAGTACTTC. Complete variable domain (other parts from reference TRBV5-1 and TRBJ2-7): KAGVTQTPRYLIKTRGQQVTLSCSPISGHRSVSWYQQTPGQGLQFLFEYFSETQRNKGNFPGRFSGRQFSNSRSEMNVSTLELGDSALYLCASSPGLAGPSSYEQYFGPGTRLTVT.

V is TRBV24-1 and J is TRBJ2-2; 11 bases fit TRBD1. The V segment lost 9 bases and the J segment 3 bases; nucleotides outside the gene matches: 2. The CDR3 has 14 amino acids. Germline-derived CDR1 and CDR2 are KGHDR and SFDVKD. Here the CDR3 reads CATGGQGDTGELFF. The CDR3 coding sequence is TGTGCCACCGGGGGACAGGGGGACACCGGGGAGCTGTTTTTT.

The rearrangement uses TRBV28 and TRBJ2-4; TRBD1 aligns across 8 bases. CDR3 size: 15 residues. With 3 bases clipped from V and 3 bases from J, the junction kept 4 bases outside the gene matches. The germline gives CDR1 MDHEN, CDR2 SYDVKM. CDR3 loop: CASSLTGVVKNIQYF. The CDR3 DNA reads TGTGCCAGCAGTTTGACAGGGGTCGTCAAAAACATTCAGTACTTC.

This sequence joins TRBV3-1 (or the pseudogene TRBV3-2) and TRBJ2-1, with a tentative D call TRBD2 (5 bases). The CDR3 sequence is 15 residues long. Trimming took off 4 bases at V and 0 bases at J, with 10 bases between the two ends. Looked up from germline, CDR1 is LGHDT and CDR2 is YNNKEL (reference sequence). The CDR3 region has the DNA TGTGCCAGCAGCCGCGTAGGGAGCTCCTACAATGAGCAGTTCTTC. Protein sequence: CASSRVGSSYNEQFF.

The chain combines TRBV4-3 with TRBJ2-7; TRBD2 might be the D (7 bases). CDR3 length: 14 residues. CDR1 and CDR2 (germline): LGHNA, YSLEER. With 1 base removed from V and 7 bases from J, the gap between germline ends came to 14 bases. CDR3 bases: TGCGCCAGCAGCCAAGCGGGGGGCCCTTCAGAGCAGTACTTC. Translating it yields CASSQAGGPSEQYF.

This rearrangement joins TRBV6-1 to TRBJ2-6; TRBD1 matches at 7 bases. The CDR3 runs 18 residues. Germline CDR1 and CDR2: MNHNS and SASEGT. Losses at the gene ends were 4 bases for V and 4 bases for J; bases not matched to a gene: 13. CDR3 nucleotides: TGTGCCAGCAGTGGTACAGGGGCCCCCTTGGCGGGGGCCAACGTCCTGACTTTC. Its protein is CASSGTGAPLAGANVLTF.

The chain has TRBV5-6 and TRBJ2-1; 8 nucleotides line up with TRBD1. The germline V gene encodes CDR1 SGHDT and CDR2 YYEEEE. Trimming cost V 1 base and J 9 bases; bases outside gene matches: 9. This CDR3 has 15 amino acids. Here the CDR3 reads CASSLIGQGWGEQFF. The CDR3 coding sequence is TGTGCCAGCAGCTTGATCGGACAGGGATGGGGTGAGCAGTTCTTC.